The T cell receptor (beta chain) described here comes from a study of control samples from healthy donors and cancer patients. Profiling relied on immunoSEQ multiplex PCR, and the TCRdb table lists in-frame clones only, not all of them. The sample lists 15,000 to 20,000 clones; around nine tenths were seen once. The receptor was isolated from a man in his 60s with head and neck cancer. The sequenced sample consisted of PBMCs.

Here the CDR3 DNA reads TGTGCCAGCAGCCCCGGCTACCAGAGCACAGATACGCAGTATTTT. It encodes CASSPGYQSTDTQYF. The gene calls are TRBV3-1 (or the pseudogene TRBV3-2) and TRBJ2-3; D unclear. The CDR3 extends over 15 amino acids. V gave up 4 bases and J gave up 0 bases, with 11 bases separating them. Germline lookup yields CDR1 LGHDT and CDR2 YNNKEL (reference sequence).